This T cell receptor (beta chain) was captured by sequencing in a study of blood T cells in healthy people across ages. Germline V CDR1 and CDR2: LGHDT, YNNKEL (reference sequence). The CDR3 spans 12 residues. For the second PCR, which ran for about 6 to 11 cycles, a sample-barcoded 5' primer and a J-beta primer mix were used. TCRdb processed the 5' RACE reads anew with MiXCR; each CDR3 protein has one entry. The profile covers 800,000 to 1,000,000 distinct CDR3 sequences, with around 48% appearing a single time and about an eighth taken by the ten largest. Details on this clonotype: One junction end disagrees with the germline gene, perhaps due to a read error.

This TCR was recovered from a man in his thirties or forties in good health. This chain uses TRBV3-1 with TRBJ2-4, with D unresolved. Input material: blood. CDR3 loop: CASNQVSNIQYF. Here the CDR3 DNA reads TGTGCCAGCAACCAAGTTTCGAACATTCAGTACTTC.